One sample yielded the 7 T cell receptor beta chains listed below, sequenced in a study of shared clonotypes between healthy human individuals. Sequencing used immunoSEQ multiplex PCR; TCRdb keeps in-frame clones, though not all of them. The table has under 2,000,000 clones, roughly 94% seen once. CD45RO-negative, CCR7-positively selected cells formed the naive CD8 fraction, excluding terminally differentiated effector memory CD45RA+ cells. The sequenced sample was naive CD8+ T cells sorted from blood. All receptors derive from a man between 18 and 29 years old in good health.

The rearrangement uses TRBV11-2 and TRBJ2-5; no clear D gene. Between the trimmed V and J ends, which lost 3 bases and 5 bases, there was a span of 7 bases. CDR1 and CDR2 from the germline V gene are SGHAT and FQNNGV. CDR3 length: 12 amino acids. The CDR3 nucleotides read TGTGCCAGCAGCTTCGTCGCTGAGACCCAGTACTTC. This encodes CASSFVAETQYF. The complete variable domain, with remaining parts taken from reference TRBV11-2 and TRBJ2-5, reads EAGVAQSPRYKIIEKRQSVAFWCNPISGHATLYWYQQILGQGPKLLIQFQNNGVVDDSQLPKDRFSAERLKGVDSTLKIQPAKLEDSAVYLCASSFVAETQYFGPGTRLLVL.

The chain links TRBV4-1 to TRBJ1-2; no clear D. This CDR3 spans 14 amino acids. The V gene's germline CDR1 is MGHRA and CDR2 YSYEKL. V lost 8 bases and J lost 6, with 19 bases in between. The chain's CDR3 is CASWSREKGNGYTF. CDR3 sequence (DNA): TGCGCCAGCTGGTCAAGGGAAAAGGGCAATGGCTACACCTTC.

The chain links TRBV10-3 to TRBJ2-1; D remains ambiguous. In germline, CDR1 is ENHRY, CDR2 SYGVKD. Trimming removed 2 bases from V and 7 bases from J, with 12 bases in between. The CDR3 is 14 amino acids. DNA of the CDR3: TGTGCCATCAGTGAGACTATCGTAGGGAATGAGCAGTTCTTC. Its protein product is CAISETIVGNEQFF.

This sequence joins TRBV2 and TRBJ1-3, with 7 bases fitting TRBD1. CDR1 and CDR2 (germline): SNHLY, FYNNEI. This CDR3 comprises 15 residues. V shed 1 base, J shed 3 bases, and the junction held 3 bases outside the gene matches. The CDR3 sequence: CASSEGQGVGNTIYF. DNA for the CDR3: TGTGCCAGCAGTGAAGGGCAGGGGGTTGGAAACACCATATATTTT.

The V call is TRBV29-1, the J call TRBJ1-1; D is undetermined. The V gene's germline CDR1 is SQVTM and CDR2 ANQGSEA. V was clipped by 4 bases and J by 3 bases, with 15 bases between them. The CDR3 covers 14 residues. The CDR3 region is CSVGIMRDDTEAFF. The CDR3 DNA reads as TGCAGCGTTGGTATTATGAGGGATGACACTGAAGCTTTCTTT.

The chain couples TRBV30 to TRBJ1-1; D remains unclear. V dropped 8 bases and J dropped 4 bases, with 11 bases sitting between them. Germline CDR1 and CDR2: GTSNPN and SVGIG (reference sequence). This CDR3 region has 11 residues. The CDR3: CAAEWTTEAFF. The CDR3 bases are TGTGCCGCCGAATGGACCACTGAAGCTTTCTTT.

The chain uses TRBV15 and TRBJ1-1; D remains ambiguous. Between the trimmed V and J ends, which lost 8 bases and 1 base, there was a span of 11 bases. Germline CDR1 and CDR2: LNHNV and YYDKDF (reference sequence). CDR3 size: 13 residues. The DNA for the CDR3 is TGTGCCACCTCGGCTCCGTCGAACACTGAAGCTTTCTTT. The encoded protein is CATSAPSNTEAFF.